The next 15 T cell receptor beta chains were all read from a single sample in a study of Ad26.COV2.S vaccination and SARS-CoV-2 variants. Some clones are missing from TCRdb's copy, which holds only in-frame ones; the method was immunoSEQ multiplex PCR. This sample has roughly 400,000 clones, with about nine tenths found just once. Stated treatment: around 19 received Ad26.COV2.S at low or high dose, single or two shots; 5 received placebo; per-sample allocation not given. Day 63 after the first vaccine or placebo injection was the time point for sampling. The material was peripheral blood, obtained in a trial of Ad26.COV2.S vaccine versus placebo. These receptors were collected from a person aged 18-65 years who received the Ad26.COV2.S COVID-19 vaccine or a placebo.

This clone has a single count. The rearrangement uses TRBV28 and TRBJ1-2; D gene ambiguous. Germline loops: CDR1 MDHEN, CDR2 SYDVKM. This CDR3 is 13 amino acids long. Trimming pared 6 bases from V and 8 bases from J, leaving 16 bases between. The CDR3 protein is CASSPGPFRGYTF. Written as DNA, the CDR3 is TGTGCCAGCAGCCCCGGACCTTTTCGAGGCTACACCTTC.

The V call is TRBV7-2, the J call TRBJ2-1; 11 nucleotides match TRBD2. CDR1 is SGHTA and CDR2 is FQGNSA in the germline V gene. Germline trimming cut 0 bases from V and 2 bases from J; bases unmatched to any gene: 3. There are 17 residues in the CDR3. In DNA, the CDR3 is TGTGCCAGCAGCTTAGCCGCGACTAGCGGGACCTACAATGAGCAGTTCTTC. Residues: CASSLAATSGTYNEQFF.

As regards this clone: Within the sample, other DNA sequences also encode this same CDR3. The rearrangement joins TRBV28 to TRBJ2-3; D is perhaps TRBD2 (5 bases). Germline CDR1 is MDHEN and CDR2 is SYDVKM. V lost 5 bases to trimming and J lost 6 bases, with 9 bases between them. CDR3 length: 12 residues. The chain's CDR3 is CASSLLADTQYF. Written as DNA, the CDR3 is TGTGCCAGCAGTCTCTTAGCGGATACGCAGTATTTT.

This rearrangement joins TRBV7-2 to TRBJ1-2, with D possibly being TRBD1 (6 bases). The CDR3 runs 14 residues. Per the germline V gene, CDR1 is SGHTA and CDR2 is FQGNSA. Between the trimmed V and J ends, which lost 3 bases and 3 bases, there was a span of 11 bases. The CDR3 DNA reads TGTGCCAGCAGCTTCCCGGGGGGCGACTATGGCTACACCTTC. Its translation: CASSFPGGDYGYTF.

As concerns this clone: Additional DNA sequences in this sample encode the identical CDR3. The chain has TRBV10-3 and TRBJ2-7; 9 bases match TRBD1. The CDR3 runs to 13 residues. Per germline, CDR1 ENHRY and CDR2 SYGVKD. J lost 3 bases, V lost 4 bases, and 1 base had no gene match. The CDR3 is CAISVGQGYEQYF. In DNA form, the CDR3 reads TGTGCCATCAGTGTGGGACAGGGCTACGAGCAGTACTTC.

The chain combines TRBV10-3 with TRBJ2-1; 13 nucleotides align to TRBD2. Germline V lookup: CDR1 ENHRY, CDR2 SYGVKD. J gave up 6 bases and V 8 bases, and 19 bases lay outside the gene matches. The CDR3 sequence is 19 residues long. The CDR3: CAIGRGASRRTSGSNEQFF. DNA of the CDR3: TGTGCCATCGGCAGGGGGGCATCTAGGAGGACTAGCGGGAGCAATGAGCAGTTCTTC.

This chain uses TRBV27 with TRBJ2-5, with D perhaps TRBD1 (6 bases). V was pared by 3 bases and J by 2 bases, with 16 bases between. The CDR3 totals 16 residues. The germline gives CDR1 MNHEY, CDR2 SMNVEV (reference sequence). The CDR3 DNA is TGTGCCAGCAGTTTCGGGGCAGGAAGGGGGCAAGAGACCCAGTACTTC. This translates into CASSFGAGRGQETQYF.

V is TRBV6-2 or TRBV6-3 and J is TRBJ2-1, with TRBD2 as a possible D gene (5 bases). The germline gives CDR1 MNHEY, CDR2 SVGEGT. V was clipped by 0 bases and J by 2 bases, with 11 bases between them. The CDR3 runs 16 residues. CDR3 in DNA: TGTGCCAGCAGTTACTCGGAGGTTGAGGCCTACAATGAGCAGTTCTTC. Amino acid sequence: CASSYSEVEAYNEQFF.

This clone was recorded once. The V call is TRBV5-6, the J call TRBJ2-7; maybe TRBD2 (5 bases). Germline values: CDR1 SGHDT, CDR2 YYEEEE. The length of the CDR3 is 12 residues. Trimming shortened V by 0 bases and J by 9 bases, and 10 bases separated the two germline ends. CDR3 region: CASSLVGEGQYF. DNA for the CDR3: TGTGCCAGCAGCTTGGTAGGTGAGGGGCAGTACTTC.

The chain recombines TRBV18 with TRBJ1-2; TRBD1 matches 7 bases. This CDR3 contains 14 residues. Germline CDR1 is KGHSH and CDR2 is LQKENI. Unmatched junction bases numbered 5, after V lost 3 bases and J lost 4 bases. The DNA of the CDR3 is TGTGCCAGCTCACCCCAGGGACAGTCCTATGGCTACACCTTC. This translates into CASSPQGQSYGYTF.

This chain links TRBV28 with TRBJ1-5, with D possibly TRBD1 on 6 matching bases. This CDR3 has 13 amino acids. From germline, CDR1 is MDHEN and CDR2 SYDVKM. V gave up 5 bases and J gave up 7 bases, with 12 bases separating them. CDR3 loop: CASSRRGGQPQHF. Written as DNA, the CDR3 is TGTGCCAGCAGTCGGAGGGGGGGCCAGCCCCAGCATTTT.

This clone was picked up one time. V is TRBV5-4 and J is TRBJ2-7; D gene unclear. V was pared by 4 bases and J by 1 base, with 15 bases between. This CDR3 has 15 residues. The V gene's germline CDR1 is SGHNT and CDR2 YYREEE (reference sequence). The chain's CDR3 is CASSQSAEASYEQYF. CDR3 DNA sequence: TGTGCCAGCAGCCAATCGGCCGAGGCGTCCTACGAGCAGTACTTC.

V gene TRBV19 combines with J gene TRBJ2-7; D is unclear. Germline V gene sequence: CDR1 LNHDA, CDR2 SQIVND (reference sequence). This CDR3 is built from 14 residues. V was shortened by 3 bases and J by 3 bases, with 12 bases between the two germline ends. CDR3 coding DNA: TGTGCCAGTAGTATCGCGACTGACTTCTACGAGCAGTACTTC. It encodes CASSIATDFYEQYF.

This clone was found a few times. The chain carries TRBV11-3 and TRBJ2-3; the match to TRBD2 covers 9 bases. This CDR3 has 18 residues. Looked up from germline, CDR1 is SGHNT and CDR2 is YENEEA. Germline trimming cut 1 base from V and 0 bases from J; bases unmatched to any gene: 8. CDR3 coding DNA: TGTGCCAGCAGCTTAGGGAGCGGGAGGCGACTCAGCACAGATACGCAGTATTTT. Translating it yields CASSLGSGRRLSTDTQYF.

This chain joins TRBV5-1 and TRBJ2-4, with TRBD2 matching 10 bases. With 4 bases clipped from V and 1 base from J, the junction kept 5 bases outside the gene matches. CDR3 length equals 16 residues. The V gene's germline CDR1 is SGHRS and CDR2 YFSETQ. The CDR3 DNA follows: TGCGCCAGCAGCCCTAGCGGGAGTGTGGCCAAAAACATTCAGTACTTC. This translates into CASSPSGSVAKNIQYF.